This TCR beta chain originates from a study of control samples from healthy donors and cancer patients. The germline gives CDR1 SGDLS, CDR2 YYNGEE. The CDR3 is 14 residues long. Trimming took off 4 bases at V and 3 bases at J, with 14 bases between the two ends. This clone has a handful of counts. Sequenced by immunoSEQ multiplex PCR; TCRdb stores in-frame clones only, minus some. This sample carries about 140,000 clones, 92% of them seen once, and the ten largest clones take roughly 10%. The material sequenced was blood. This receptor was identified in a man under 40 in good health. The chain links TRBV9 to TRBJ2-7; no clear D gene. The CDR3 spells CASSLADGSYEQYF. CDR3 bases: TGTGCCAGCAGCCTTGCGGACGGAAGCTACGAGCAGTACTTC.